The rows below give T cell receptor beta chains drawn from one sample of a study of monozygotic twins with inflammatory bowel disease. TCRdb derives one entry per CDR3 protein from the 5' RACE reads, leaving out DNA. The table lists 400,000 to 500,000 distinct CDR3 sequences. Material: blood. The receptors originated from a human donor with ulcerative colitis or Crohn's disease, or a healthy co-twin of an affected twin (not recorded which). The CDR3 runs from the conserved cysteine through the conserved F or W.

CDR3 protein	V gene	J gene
CASSQALLAGGDEQFF	TRBV3-1	TRBJ2-1
CRGFRDINEQFF	TRBV20-1	TRBJ2-1
CASSKRAGGTDTQYF	TRBV13	TRBJ2-3
CASSFLGRPSYEQYF	TRBV12-3/TRBV12-4	TRBJ2-7
CATGDSQAPYEQYF	TRBV19	TRBJ2-7
CASSLLGLAGPYEQYF	TRBV7-9	TRBJ2-7
CSVRTGKTQYF	TRBV29-1	TRBJ2-5
CAWNQGLAGGSQFF	TRBV30	TRBJ2-1
CASGNSLREGRSPGNTIYF	TRBV21-1	TRBJ1-3
CASSSGTDNEQFF	TRBV9	TRBJ2-1
CATSLEGDTEAFF	TRBV5-1	TRBJ1-1
CASSHLMVGDGYTF	TRBV4-3	TRBJ1-2
CASSPDQFQPQHF	TRBV7-4	TRBJ1-5
CASSLAGGKETQYF	TRBV5-1	TRBJ2-5
CASSPQIEQYF	TRBV7-8	TRBJ2-7
CSARDWPTSHNEQFF	TRBV20-1	TRBJ2-1
CASSLEGGGMNTEAFF	TRBV5-1	TRBJ1-1
CASSRLDRSSYEQYF	TRBV5-1	TRBJ2-7
CASSLEIPSERYF	TRBV5-1	TRBJ2-7
CASIKSSPSSEQFF	TRBV27	TRBJ2-1
CASLDRVGYTF	TRBV28	TRBJ1-2
CSAFGSGQGRAYGYTF	TRBV20-1	TRBJ1-2
CASSGTGVMNTEAFF	TRBV2	TRBJ1-1
CASSYTGGSGNTIYF	TRBV5-5	TRBJ1-3
CSAKALTDTQYF	TRBV20-1	TRBJ2-3
CASSGGKRGRRSDTQYF	TRBV27	TRBJ2-3
CASSPLRTSGSGEQFF	TRBV18	TRBJ2-1
CASSINEGDTQYF	TRBV19	TRBJ2-3
CATSRVSGNSAGELFF	TRBV15	TRBJ2-2
CASSQSIIYNSPLHF	TRBV3-1	TRBJ1-6
CSGRASYNEQFF	TRBV29-1	TRBJ2-1
CASSATGLAGQFF	TRBV11-2	TRBJ2-1
CASSLHRASSNQPQHF	TRBV12-3/TRBV12-4	TRBJ1-5
CASSLGLAGGSLVVSEQFF	TRBV7-6	TRBJ2-1
CASSQDHRGPSYNSPLHF	TRBV14	TRBJ1-6
CASSLDGSPLYNEQFF	TRBV5-1	TRBJ2-1
CASSSRGPVSYEQYF	TRBV7-2	TRBJ2-7
CASSGTRTQYF	TRBV28	TRBJ2-5
CASSIQVGEQYF	TRBV19	TRBJ2-7
CASTPWRGYGYTF	TRBV5-1	TRBJ1-2
CASSTLRGNTGELFF	TRBV21-1	TRBJ2-2
CAISPGTQETQYF	TRBV10-3	TRBJ2-5
CATKLTGGAYGYTF	TRBV19	TRBJ1-2